These T cell receptor beta chains were read from a single sample in a study of beta chain features in type 1 diabetes. TCRdb keeps only in-frame clones here, not all; method: immunoSEQ multiplex PCR. Of about 210,000 clones listed, under 13% are singletons. The sequencing input was central memory CD4+ T cells from blood. These receptors came from a young man in good health. Each CDR3 is given with its conserved first and last residue. The order of the fields is CDR3 DNA, CDR3 protein, J gene, V gene, D gene, clone size. The D gene is left open where the match is weak. The listing skips clone size in some rows; elsewhere it reads once, few, many or a size class.

TGTGCCAGCAGTTCTTGGACAGGGGCGAACACTGAAGCTTTCTTT | CASSSWTGANTEAFF | TRBJ1-1 | TRBV27 | TRBD1 | few
TGTGCCAGCAGCTTAGCCGGACAGAGACATGGCTACACCTTC | CASSLAGQRHGYTF | TRBJ1-2 | TRBV7-2 | . | .
TGTGCCAGCAGGGGCAGCCGCTCCTACAATGAGCAGTTCTTC | CASRGSRSYNEQFF | TRBJ2-1 | TRBV21-1 | . | many
TGTGCCAGCACCGAGACTAGCGGGACCTCCTACGAGCAGTACTTC | CASTETSGTSYEQYF | TRBJ2-7 | TRBV7-9 | TRBD2 | .
TGTGCCAGCAGCTTAGTAACCTACGAGCAGTACTTC | CASSLVTYEQYF | TRBJ2-7 | TRBV7-2 | . | .
TGCAGCTGCCTCGGCGGGAGGAAGAACACCGGGGAGCTGTTTTTT | CSCLGGRKNTGELFF | TRBJ2-2 | TRBV29-1 | TRBD2 | few
TGTGCCAGCAGTTCGCCAGGGAGGTCGTACGAGCAGTACTTC | CASSSPGRSYEQYF | TRBJ2-7 | TRBV6-6 | . | few
TGTGCCTGGGGCGGGGGCCCCTACGAGCAGTACTTC | CAWGGGPYEQYF | TRBJ2-7 | TRBV30 | . | few
TGTGCCAGCAGCCCCGGTTACAATGAGCAGTTCTTC | CASSPGYNEQFF | TRBJ2-1 | TRBV7-8 | . | .
TGTGCCAGCAGTCGCGGGAGGGCAACCGGGGAGCTGTTTTTT | CASSRGRATGELFF | TRBJ2-2 | TRBV6-1 | TRBD2 | few
TGTGCCATCAGGGCCACTGGGGGTCAAGAGACCCAGTACTTC | CAIRATGGQETQYF | TRBJ2-5 | TRBV10-3 | . | few
TGCAGCGTTGAAAGGCATTCGGACGATACGCAGTATTTT | CSVERHSDDTQYF | TRBJ2-3 | TRBV29-1 | . | many
TGTGCCAGCAGCACAACTGTAGGGGTGGAGCAGTACTTC | CASSTTVGVEQYF | TRBJ2-7 | TRBV21-1 | . | few
TGCGCCAGCAGCCAAGAACGGCGGACTGATTTCTTGCAGTTCTTC | CASSQERRTDFLQFF | TRBJ2-1 | TRBV4-1 | . | many
TGTGCCAGCACAGACAGGGGGGGAAGCAATCAGCCCCAGCATTTT | CASTDRGGSNQPQHF | TRBJ1-5 | TRBV6-1 | TRBD1 | few
TGTGCCAGCAGCCAACAGGGGATGGACACTGAAGCTTTCTTT | CASSQQGMDTEAFF | TRBJ1-1 | TRBV6-6 | TRBD1 | .